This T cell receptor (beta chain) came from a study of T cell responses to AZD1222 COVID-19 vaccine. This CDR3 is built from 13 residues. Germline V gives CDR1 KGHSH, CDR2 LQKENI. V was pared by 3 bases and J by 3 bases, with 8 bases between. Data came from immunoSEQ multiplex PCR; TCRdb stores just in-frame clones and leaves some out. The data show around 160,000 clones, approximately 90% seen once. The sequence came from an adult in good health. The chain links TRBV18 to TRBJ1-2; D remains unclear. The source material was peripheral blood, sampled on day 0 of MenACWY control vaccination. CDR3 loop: CASSPGRDYGYTF. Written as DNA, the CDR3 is TGTGCCAGCTCACCCGGACGGGACTATGGCTACACCTTC. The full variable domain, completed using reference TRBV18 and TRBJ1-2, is NAGVMQNPRHLVRRRGQEARLRCSPMKGHSHVYWYRQLPEEGLKFMVYLQKENIIDESGMPKERFSAEFPKEGPSILRIQQVVRGDSAAYFCASSPGRDYGYTFGSGTRLTVV.